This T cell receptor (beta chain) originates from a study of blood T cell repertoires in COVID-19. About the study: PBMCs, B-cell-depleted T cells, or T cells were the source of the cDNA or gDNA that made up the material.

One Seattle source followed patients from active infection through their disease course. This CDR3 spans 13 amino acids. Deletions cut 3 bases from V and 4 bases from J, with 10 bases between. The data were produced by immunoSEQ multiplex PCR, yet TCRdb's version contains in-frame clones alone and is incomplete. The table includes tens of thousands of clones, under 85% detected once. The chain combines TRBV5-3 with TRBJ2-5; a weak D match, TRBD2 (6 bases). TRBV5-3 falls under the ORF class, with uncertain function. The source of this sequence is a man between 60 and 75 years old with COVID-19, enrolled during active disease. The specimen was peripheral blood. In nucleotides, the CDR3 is TGTGCCAGAAGCTCCCTGGAGGGAGAGACCCAGTACTTC. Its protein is CARSSLEGETQYF.